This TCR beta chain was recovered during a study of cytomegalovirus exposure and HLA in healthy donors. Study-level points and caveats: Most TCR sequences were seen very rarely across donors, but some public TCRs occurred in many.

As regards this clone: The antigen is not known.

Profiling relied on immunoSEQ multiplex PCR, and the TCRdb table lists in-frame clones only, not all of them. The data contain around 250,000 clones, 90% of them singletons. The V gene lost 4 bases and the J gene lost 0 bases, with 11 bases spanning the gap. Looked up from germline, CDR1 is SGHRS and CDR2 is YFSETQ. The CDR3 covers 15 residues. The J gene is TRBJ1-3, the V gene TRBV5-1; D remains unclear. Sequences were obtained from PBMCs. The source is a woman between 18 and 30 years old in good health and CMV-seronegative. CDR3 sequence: CASSPNSISGNTIYF. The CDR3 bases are TGCGCCAGCAGCCCGAACTCCATCTCTGGAAACACCATATATTTT.